Below, 7 T cell receptor beta chains from the same sample are listed, as sequenced in a study of CD8 T cells in ankylosing spondylitis (TCRdb year 2017). Findings and caveats that apply to the study as a whole: Blood from ankylosing spondylitis patients appeared to be characterized by a TCR beta motif composed of several highly homologous amino acid variants.

Their cognate antigens are unknown. Libraries were prepared through 5' RACE. Instrument on record: Illumina HiSeq 2500. TCRdb cleaned the public reads at Q25 with fastp, built clones with MiXCR and kept in-frame beta chains. Rows with one shared CDR3 protein collapse into an entry with the most common genes and DNA. Here the sample has around 130,000 distinct CDR3 sequences; approximately 17% occur a single time. Of the sample, about 30% falls within the top ten clones. The sequenced sample was blood, either unsorted or a sorted T cell fraction (not recorded which). These receptors came from a male donor with ankylosing spondylitis.

This clonotype was detected many times. The chain joins TRBV29-1 to TRBJ1-2, with D possibly being TRBD1 (5 bases). V was cut by 4 bases and J by 2 bases, with 8 bases left in between. CDR1 is SQVTM, CDR2 ANQGSEA, per germline. This CDR3 is built from 12 residues. CDR3 DNA sequence: TGCAGCGTTGCGGGGCAGAACTATGGCTACACCTTC. Its protein product is CSVAGQNYGYTF. The variable domain in full, completed from reference TRBV29-1 and TRBJ1-2, reads SAVISQKPSRDICQRGTSLTIQCQVDSQVTMMFWYRQQPGQSLTLIATANQGSEATYESGFVIDKFPISRPNLTFSTLTVSNMSPEDSSIYLCSVAGQNYGYTFGSGTRLTVV.

The chain has TRBV29-1 and TRBJ2-7; a weak D match, TRBD2 (7 bases). Germline V CDR1 and CDR2: SQVTM, ANQGSEA. Deletions cut 7 bases from V and 6 bases from J, with 13 bases between. This CDR3 has 11 residues. This chain's CDR3 is CSGIGGGEQYF. The CDR3 DNA reads TGCAGCGGAATAGGGGGGGGCGAGCAGTACTTC.

V usage is TRBV20-1 and J usage is TRBJ2-4, with D hard to call. The CDR3 consists of 14 residues. The germline V and J ends were trimmed by 0 bases and 0 bases, with 6 bases remaining between them. Germline CDR1 reads DFQATT; CDR2 reads SNEGSKA (reference sequence). The CDR3 nucleotides read TGCAGTGCTAGAGATTCAGTAGCCAAAAACATTCAGTACTTC. It encodes CSARDSVAKNIQYF.

There are a few counts of this clonotype. At one end the junction does not follow the germline gene, possibly because of a read error. This chain uses TRBV12-3 or TRBV12-4 with TRBJ1-1; 7 bases are a match to TRBD1. This CDR3 is built from 10 residues. The CDR3 protein is CACRGGEAFF. The DNA of the CDR3 is TGTGCCTGCAGGGGGGGTGAAGCTTTCTTT.

Only a few counts were recorded for this clonotype. V and J are TRBV5-6 and TRBJ2-5, with D uncertain. Between the trimmed V and J ends, which lost 2 bases and 5 bases, there was a span of 10 bases. This CDR3 region has 13 residues. From germline, CDR1 is SGHDT and CDR2 YYEEEE. The CDR3 coding sequence is TGTGCCAGCAGCTTCGCATTGGCCGAGACCCAGTACTTC. Translating it yields CASSFALAETQYF.

This clonotype was seen a few times. The CDR3 reads CASSYSPWTGSIHEQFF. Written as DNA, the CDR3 is TGTGCCAGCAGTTACTCCCCCTGGACAGGGTCTATCCATGAGCAGTTCTTC. This chain connects TRBV6-5 to TRBJ2-1, with 8 nucleotides matching TRBD1. Germline V lookup: CDR1 MNHEY, CDR2 SVGAGI. The V gene end was trimmed by 0 bases and the J gene end by 8 bases; junction bases not matched to a gene: 12. The CDR3 sequence is 17 residues long.

This chain joins TRBV13 and TRBJ1-1; D remains ambiguous. This CDR3 spans 12 amino acids. Trimming shortened V by 4 bases and J by 7 bases, and 10 bases separated the two germline ends. Germline V gene data show CDR1 as PRHDT and CDR2 as FYEKMQ (reference sequence). The CDR3 region is CASSSTVVEAFF. CDR3 bases: TGTGCCAGCAGCTCCACGGTCGTTGAAGCTTTCTTT.